The T cell receptor (beta chain) described here comes from a study of PD-1 blockade in classical Hodgkin lymphoma. Using immunoSEQ multiplex PCR, the repertoire was profiled, and TCRdb retains in-frame clones only, with some absent. The sample lists some 30,000 clones, roughly four fifths occurring once. Germline V gene sequence: CDR1 LNHDA, CDR2 SQIVND (reference sequence). Trimming removed 8 bases from V and 7 bases from J, with 11 bases in between. The CDR3 is 12 amino acids. Time point here: cycle 4 day 1 (C4D1), after six to seven weeks of nivolumab. Every one of the patients relapsed after autologous stem cell transplantation (brentuximab vedotin exposure was variable).

The clonotype comes from a human donor with classical Hodgkin lymphoma. The chain uses TRBV19 and TRBJ1-4; D is unclear. Sequenced material: peripheral blood mononuclear cells (PBMCs), taken before the fourth cycle of nivolumab. The CDR3 sequence: CASRDLTEKLFF. The DNA for the CDR3 is TGTGCCAGTCGCGACCTCACTGAAAAACTGTTTTTT. Filled out from reference TRBV19 and TRBJ1-4, the complete variable domain reads DGGITQSPKYLFRKEGQNVTLSCEQNLNHDAMYWYRQDPGQGLRLIYYSQIVNDFQKGDIAEGYSVSREKKESFPLTVTSAQKNPTAFYLCASRDLTEKLFFGSGTQLSVL.